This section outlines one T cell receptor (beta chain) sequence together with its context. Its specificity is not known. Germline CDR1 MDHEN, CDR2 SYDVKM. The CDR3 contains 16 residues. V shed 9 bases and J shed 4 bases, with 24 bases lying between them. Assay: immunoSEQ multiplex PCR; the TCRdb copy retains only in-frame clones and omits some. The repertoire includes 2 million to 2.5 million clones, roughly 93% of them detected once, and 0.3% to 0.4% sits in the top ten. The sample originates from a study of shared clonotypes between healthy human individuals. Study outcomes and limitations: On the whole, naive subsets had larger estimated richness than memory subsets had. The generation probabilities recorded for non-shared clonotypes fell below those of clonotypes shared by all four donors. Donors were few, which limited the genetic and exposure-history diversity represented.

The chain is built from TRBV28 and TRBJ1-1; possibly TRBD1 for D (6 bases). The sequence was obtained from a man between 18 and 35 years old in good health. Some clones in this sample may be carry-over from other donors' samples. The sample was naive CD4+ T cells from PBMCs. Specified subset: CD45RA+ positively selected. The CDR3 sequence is CASRGGSFSRGTEAFF. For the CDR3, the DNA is TGTGCCAGTAGGGGGGGGTCCTTCAGCAGGGGCACTGAAGCTTTCTTT.